This T cell receptor beta chain was recovered during a study of T-cell reconstitution after alpha-beta-depleted transplantation in children. The germline CDR1 and CDR2 sequences are SQVTM and ANQGSEA. The CDR3 has 15 amino acids. V gave up 7 bases and J gave up 4 bases; unmatched junction bases: 9. Unique molecular identifiers were used in preparing the TCRbeta library. TCRdb processed the PCR reads anew with MiXCR; each CDR3 protein has one entry. This sample has around 100,000 distinct CDR3 sequences, with around 10% found just once. As regards this clonotype: Its specificity is not known.

Study results and limitations: Recipient T cells and thymic progenitors that survived were the source of the high TCRbeta diversity seen at day 60 in some patients. Two months or so post-transplant, alpha-beta T cells reportedly derived from several hundred expanded graft clones.

The gene calls are TRBV29-1 and TRBJ2-1; 11 bases are a match to TRBD2. This TCR came from a boy aged 2 to 10 with acute lymphoblastic leukemia, due to receive a stem cell transplant. The specimen comprised PBMCs, sampled before TCRalphabeta/CD19-depleted stem cell transplant. The CDR3 DNA follows: TGCAGCGGCCAGGTAGCGGGAGGGCAATACAATGAGCAGTTCTTC. This gives the protein CSGQVAGGQYNEQFF.